This T cell receptor beta chain was sequenced during a study of T cell repertoires in cytomegalovirus infection. TCRdb used MiXCR to reprocess the reads, holding one entry per CDR3 protein. The profile covers hundreds of thousands of distinct CDR3 sequences, with roughly a sixth appearing a single time and about 12% taken by the ten largest. This clonotype was observed a handful of times. The ends were cut back, 2 bases at V and 4 bases at J, with 8 bases in the middle. Germline CDR1 MGHRA, CDR2 YSYEKL. The CDR3 is 13 amino acids. V is TRBV4-1 and J is TRBJ1-1; D not resolved. Sequenced sample: PBMCs. The source of this sequence is a human donor in good health (CMV status not recorded). Some clones in this sample may be carry-over from other donors' samples. The CDR3 nucleotides read TGCGCCAGCAGCCAACCCGGCCGCACTGAAGCTTTCTTT. The encoded protein is CASSQPGRTEAFF.